This T cell receptor (beta chain) came from a study of blood T cells in healthy people across ages. Findings and limits, study-wide: Among T cells, TCR beta diversity per million cells dropped roughly linearly as age rose.

This clonotype was observed a few times. What it binds is unknown. The second PCR ran roughly 6 to 11 cycles with a sample-barcoded 5' primer and J-beta primers. TCRdb recomputed calls from the 5' RACE reads with MiXCR, one row per CDR3 protein. The sample holds 1.5 million to 2 million distinct CDR3 sequences, about 39% seen once. CDR1 and CDR2 from the germline V gene are LNHNV and YYDKDF (reference sequence). The CDR3 length is 16 residues. V gave up 0 bases and J gave up 2 bases, with 14 bases separating them. The source is a human donor in good health. Sequenced: blood. The genes are TRBV15 and TRBJ2-7, with unresolved D. The CDR3 reads CATSRDRPVEAYEQYF. DNA of the CDR3: TGTGCCACCAGCAGAGACCGGCCGGTTGAGGCCTACGAGCAGTACTTC.